These 32 T cell receptor beta chains came from one sample sequenced in a study of early T cells in non-severe SARS-CoV-2 infection. TCRdb redid the calling of the 5' RACE reads with MiXCR, one entry per CDR3 protein. The table records about 98,000 distinct CDR3 sequences, roughly 9.6% of them present only once. The sample taken for sequencing was whole blood. These receptors were obtained from an adult who was a healthcare worker with PCR-confirmed SARS-CoV-2 infection or an uninfected control (not recorded which).

This clonotype has ten or more counts. This chain joins TRBV3-1 and TRBJ1-1; D ambiguous. This CDR3 is 16 amino acids long. Trimming removed 1 base at V and 4 bases at J, with 16 bases between. Germline V CDR1 and CDR2: LGHDT, YNNKEL (reference sequence). This CDR3 is CASSQARPSTATEAFF. DNA for the CDR3: TGTGCCAGCAGCCAAGCCCGGCCCTCCACGGCCACTGAAGCTTTCTTT.

This clonotype was seen a few times. The rearrangement joins TRBV18 to TRBJ2-1; TRBD2 aligns across 8 bases. Germline V gives CDR1 KGHSH, CDR2 LQKENI. V lost 0 bases and J lost 5; bases outside the gene matches: 6. The length of the CDR3 is 16 residues. The CDR3 DNA is TGTGCCAGCTCACCACCTCTAGCGGGCCGAGACAATGAGCAGTTCTTC. As protein: CASSPPLAGRDNEQFF.

The chain is built from TRBV2 and TRBJ2-1; TRBD2 might be the D (7 bases). This CDR3 has 17 residues. The germline V gene encodes CDR1 SNHLY and CDR2 FYNNEI. V was trimmed by 6 bases and J by 0 bases, leaving 18 bases between them. CDR3 bases: TGTGCCAGCAGAAATTTGGGGGGGCCTAGCTCCTACAATGAGCAGTTCTTC. It is translated as CASRNLGGPSSYNEQFF.

This clonotype has a handful of counts. CDR3 region: CASSILAQGTTRQFF. The CDR3 DNA follows: TGTGCCAGTAGTATCTTGGCCCAGGGTACAACTCGGCAGTTCTTC. V usage is TRBV19 and J usage is TRBJ2-1; TRBD1 is a possible D gene (5 bases). V lost 3 bases and J lost 12, with 21 bases in between. The CDR3 length is 15 residues. CDR1 is LNHDA, CDR2 SQIVND, per germline (reference sequence).

The chain employs TRBV9 and TRBJ1-6; D unresolved. The CDR3 length is 14 residues. CDR1 is SGDLS, CDR2 YYNGEE, per germline. V lost 5 bases, J lost 7 bases, and 13 bases lay in between. CDR3 residues: CASSIRVGNSPLHF. In DNA form, the CDR3 reads TGTGCCAGCAGTATACGGGTCGGCAATTCACCCCTCCACTTT. The full variable domain, in which reference TRBV9 and TRBJ1-6 provide the parts outside the CDR3, is DSGVTQTPKHLITATGQRVTLRCSPRSGDLSVYWYQQSLDQGLQFLIQYYNGEERAKGNILERFSAQQFPDLHSELNLSSLELGDSALYFCASSIRVGNSPLHFGNGTRLTVT.

This clonotype was detected ten times or more. CDR3 coding DNA: TGTGCCAGCAGCTCCCCCATGGGGGAGACCCAGTACTTC. Translation: CASSSPMGETQYF. The chain carries TRBV7-2 and TRBJ2-5; D unclear. Germline V lookup: CDR1 SGHTA, CDR2 FQGNSA. The CDR3 spans 13 residues. V lost 4 bases to trimming and J lost 5 bases, with 11 bases between them. The entire variable domain, with the rest obtained from reference TRBV7-2 and TRBJ2-5, is as follows: GAGVSQSPSNKVTEKGKDVELRCDPISGHTALYWYRQSLGQGLEFLIYFQGNSAPDKSGLPSDRFSAERTGGSVSTLTIQRTQQEDSAVYLCASSSPMGETQYFGPGTRLLVL.

This clonotype was seen a handful of times. V gene TRBV5-5 combines with J gene TRBJ2-5; possible D gene TRBD2, 5 bases. This CDR3 is 15 amino acids long. V dropped 4 bases and J dropped 2 bases, with 15 bases sitting between them. From germline, CDR1 is SGHKS and CDR2 YYEKEE (reference sequence). DNA for the CDR3: TGTGCCAGCAGCATCCCACCGGGGAATCAAGAGACCCAGTACTTC. Encoded protein: CASSIPPGNQETQYF. Looking up the rest from reference TRBV5-5 and TRBJ2-5 gives the full variable domain: DAGVTQSPTHLIKTRGQQVTLRCSPISGHKSVSWYQQVLGQGPQFIFQYYEKEERGRGNFPDRFSARQFPNYSSELNVNALLLGDSALYLCASSIPPGNQETQYFGPGTRLLVL.

V and J are TRBV6-5 and TRBJ2-5; D not resolved. V lost 6 bases to trimming and J lost 1 base, with 9 bases between them. CDR3 length: 13 amino acids. The germline V gene encodes CDR1 MNHEY and CDR2 SVGAGI. The CDR3 reads CASSHLGQETQYF. CDR3 bases: TGTGCCAGCAGCCACCTTGGCCAAGAGACCCAGTACTTC.

This clonotype has at least ten counts. The V and J genes are TRBV4-1 and TRBJ1-2; D is unclear. Trimming left V 3 bases short and J 0 bases short, with 14 bases between. In germline, CDR1 is MGHRA, CDR2 YSYEKL. The CDR3 spans 16 residues. Here the CDR3 DNA reads TGCGCCAGCAGCCATCGATCGAATCTCCCTAACTATGGCTACACCTTC. This gives the protein CASSHRSNLPNYGYTF.

This clonotype was seen repeatedly, ten times or more. The rearrangement links TRBV4-1 to TRBJ1-1, with a weak D call TRBD1 (5 bases). The CDR3 covers 14 residues. V gave up 4 bases and J gave up 5 bases, with 14 bases separating them. CDR1 is MGHRA and CDR2 is YSYEKL in the germline V gene. CDR3 coding DNA: TGCGCCAGCAGCCCAGGACGGGGCGGGACTGAAGCTTTCTTT. Its protein product is CASSPGRGGTEAFF.

This clonotype was picked up a small number of times. This chain connects TRBV12-3 or TRBV12-4 to TRBJ2-7, with 8 positions matching TRBD2. The length of the CDR3 is 13 residues. The ends lost 6 bases at V and 7 bases at J; junction bases unmatched: 8. The CDR3 DNA follows: TGTGCCAGCAGCGGGAGGGAGTGGAGGGAGCAGTACTTC. It translates to CASSGREWREQYF.

The chain couples TRBV9 to TRBJ2-5, with a tentative D call TRBD2 (5 bases). The CDR3 length is 12 residues. CDR1 is SGDLS, CDR2 YYNGEE, per germline. V lost 3 bases and J lost 4, with 7 bases in between. The CDR3 loop reads CASSGEGETQYF. The CDR3 DNA is TGTGCCAGCAGCGGCGAGGGAGAGACCCAGTACTTC.

This clonotype was seen at least ten times. The genes are TRBV12-5 and TRBJ1-1, with TRBD1 identical over 7 bases. Germline V gene sequence: CDR1 LGHNT, CDR2 FRNRAP. The CDR3 loop spans 16 amino acids. The trim removed 4 bases at V and 0 bases at J, leaving 8 bases unmatched. In DNA form, the CDR3 reads TGTGCTAGTGGTTCCGGGACAGCGCTATTGAACACTGAAGCTTTCTTT. It codes for CASGSGTALLNTEAFF.

On this clonotype: This clone may be a read error of a much larger clone one base away. The rearrangement links TRBV2 to TRBJ2-7, with D uncertain. Germline V gene sequence: CDR1 SNHLY, CDR2 FYNNEI. The CDR3 length is 12 residues. CDR3 protein: CASSGPSYERYF. The CDR3 coding sequence is TGTGCCAGCAGTGGGCCGTCCTACGAGCGGTACTTC.

The chain recombines TRBV12-3 or TRBV12-4 with TRBJ2-1, with D possibly being TRBD2 (6 bases). The CDR3 loop spans 16 amino acids. V was clipped by 2 bases and J by 10 bases, with 21 bases between them. CDR3 in DNA: TGTGCCAGCAGTTTATTCGGCGGGACGACTCCTACAGAGCAGTTCTTC. It translates to CASSLFGGTTPTEQFF.

The sample holds many counts of this clonotype. The chain combines TRBV24-1 with TRBJ2-1; no clear D. CDR1 is KGHDR, CDR2 SFDVKD, per germline. V dropped 3 bases and J dropped 8 bases, with 7 bases sitting between them. The CDR3 sequence is 12 residues long. DNA for the CDR3: TGTGCCACCAGTGATCTCCGGGATGAGCAGTTCTTC. Translated, it gives CATSDLRDEQFF.

In this sample, this clonotype turned up a few times. The chain is built from TRBV7-3 and TRBJ1-3, with unresolved D. Germline V lookup: CDR1 SGHTA, CDR2 FQGTGA. The CDR3 spans 15 residues. Trimming pared 5 bases from V and 0 bases from J, leaving 11 bases between. Written as DNA, the CDR3 is TGTGCCAGCAGCCCGAGGGCAGCCTCTGGAAACACCATATATTTT. Protein sequence: CASSPRAASGNTIYF.

This clonotype was seen a few times. The chain uses TRBV20-1 and TRBJ2-4; 10 nucleotides line up with TRBD2. The CDR3 has 14 residues. With V trimmed by 0 bases and J by 8 bases, 4 bases remained unmatched. Looked up from germline, CDR1 is DFQATT and CDR2 is SNEGSKA (reference sequence). CDR3 loop: CSARDRLAGDIQYF. The CDR3 DNA sequence: TGCAGTGCTAGAGACCGGCTAGCGGGAGACATTCAGTACTTC.

This clonotype has at least ten counts. The chain uses TRBV4-1 and TRBJ1-1; D remains unclear. The V end lost 0 bases, the J end lost 0 bases, and 8 bases lay between the germline ends. There are 15 residues in the CDR3. Germline values: CDR1 MGHRA, CDR2 YSYEKL. CDR3: CASSQEAGLNTEAFF. For the CDR3, the DNA is TGCGCCAGCAGCCAAGAAGCAGGACTGAACACTGAAGCTTTCTTT.

This clonotype occurred many times. The chain links TRBV28 to TRBJ2-7, with D tentatively TRBD1 (6 bases). Trimming took 4 bases from V and 3 from J, leaving 10 bases between them. This CDR3 is 13 amino acids long. Germline CDR1 and CDR2: MDHEN and SYDVKM. CDR3 protein: CASSYGTYYEQYF. As DNA, the CDR3 is TGTGCCAGCAGTTATGGGACATACTACGAGCAGTACTTC.

This clonotype was observed at least ten times. The rearrangement uses TRBV7-2 and TRBJ2-1, with 12 bases identical to TRBD2. Germline lookup yields CDR1 SGHTA and CDR2 FQGNSA. The CDR3 has 15 amino acids. The V gene end was trimmed by 3 bases and the J gene end by 5 bases; junction bases not matched to a gene: 2. The CDR3 region is CASSFGLAGNNEQFF. For the CDR3, the DNA is TGTGCCAGCAGCTTCGGACTAGCGGGAAACAATGAGCAGTTCTTC. Variable domain in full (rest from reference TRBV7-2 and TRBJ2-1): GAGVSQSPSNKVTEKGKDVELRCDPISGHTALYWYRQSLGQGLEFLIYFQGNSAPDKSGLPSDRFSAERTGGSVSTLTIQRTQQEDSAVYLCASSFGLAGNNEQFFGPGTRLTVL.

In this sample, this clonotype turned up many times. The chain is built from TRBV5-4 and TRBJ2-2, with D maybe TRBD1 (6 bases). Germline CDR1 reads SGHNT; CDR2 reads YYREEE (reference sequence). The CDR3 runs to 16 residues. Trimming left V 3 bases short and J 2 bases short, with 14 bases between. CDR3 in amino acids: CASSSGTQRNTGELFF. CDR3 bases: TGTGCCAGCAGCTCAGGGACACAACGTAACACCGGGGAGCTGTTTTTT.

This clonotype was recorded many times. The chain links TRBV2 to TRBJ1-1; no definite D call. From germline, CDR1 is SNHLY and CDR2 FYNNEI. This CDR3 is built from 12 residues. Deletions cut 4 bases from V and 7 bases from J, with 10 bases between. In DNA form, the CDR3 reads TGTGCCAGCAGTGTCTCCGGGAGTGAAGCTTTCTTT. It yields the protein CASSVSGSEAFF.

This clonotype was detected only a few times. V usage is TRBV18 and J usage is TRBJ2-7; D possibly corresponds to TRBD2 (6 bases). CDR1 and CDR2 from the germline V gene are KGHSH and LQKENI. Trimming stripped 3 bases from V and 3 bases from J, with 9 bases between. The CDR3 is 13 amino acids. The DNA of the CDR3 is TGTGCCAGCTCACCGGGCGGGATCTACGAGCAGTACTTC. Its translation: CASSPGGIYEQYF.

The chain employs TRBV7-2 and TRBJ2-7, with D unclear. The CDR3 covers 11 residues. V lost 0 bases and J lost 5, with 2 bases in between. CDR1 is SGHTA and CDR2 is FQGNSA in the germline V gene. CDR3 loop: CASSLADEQYF. The CDR3 DNA sequence: TGTGCCAGCAGCTTAGCGGACGAGCAGTACTTC.

This clonotype was seen repeatedly, ten times or more. This chain links TRBV4-2 with TRBJ1-5; D unclear. CDR3 length: 13 residues. V was cut by 1 base and J by 4 bases, with 5 bases left in between. From germline, CDR1 is LGHNA and CDR2 YNFKEQ. CDR3 nucleotides: TGTGCCAGCAGCCAAGCCAGAAATCAGCCCCAGCATTTT. Translating gives CASSQARNQPQHF.

This clonotype showed up many times. The rearrangement joins TRBV28 to TRBJ2-7; D gene uncertain. V was cut by 3 bases and J by 2 bases, with 14 bases left in between. In germline, CDR1 is MDHEN, CDR2 SYDVKM. The CDR3 runs to 15 residues. The CDR3 spells CASSLGQAWAYEQYF. CDR3 coding DNA: TGTGCCAGCAGTTTGGGCCAGGCATGGGCCTACGAGCAGTACTTC.

This clonotype appeared many times. The chain combines TRBV5-1 with TRBJ2-7; no definite D call. V gave up 0 bases and J gave up 5 bases, with 9 bases separating them. CDR1 is SGHRS, CDR2 YFSETQ, per germline. This CDR3 has 13 amino acids. This chain's CDR3 is CASSLGDSNEQYF. The CDR3 region has the DNA TGCGCCAGCAGCTTGGGGGATAGCAACGAGCAGTACTTC.

A few counts support this clonotype. This chain connects TRBV7-6 to TRBJ2-5; TRBD1 is a possible D gene (6 bases). CDR1 is SGHVS, CDR2 FNYEAQ, per germline. Trimming cost V 4 bases and J 3 bases, with 15 bases left between them. This CDR3 region has 15 residues. The CDR3, as DNA: TGTGCCAGCAGCTCGCTCGTAGGGGACAAAGAGACCCAGTACTTC. It encodes CASSSLVGDKETQYF. Full variable domain (remainder filled in from reference TRBV7-6 and TRBJ2-5): GAGVSQSPRYKVTKRGQDVALRCDPISGHVSLYWYRQALGQGPEFLTYFNYEAQQDKSGLPNDRFSAERPEGSISTLTIQRTEQRDSAMYRCASSSLVGDKETQYFGPGTRLLVL.

This clonotype has just a few counts. The chain couples TRBV5-1 to TRBJ2-1; 8 nucleotides match TRBD2. This CDR3 has 15 residues. V shed 4 bases and J 6 bases; nucleotides not matched to a gene: 9. Germline V lookup: CDR1 SGHRS, CDR2 YFSETQ. CDR3 amino acids: CASSTTRTSPNEQFF. In DNA form, the CDR3 reads TGCGCCAGCAGCACCACTCGGACTAGCCCCAATGAGCAGTTCTTC.

This clonotype came up many times. This chain links TRBV7-8 with TRBJ2-5, with 15 bases matching TRBD2. Germline loops: CDR1 SGHVS, CDR2 FQNEAQ. The CDR3 length is 16 residues. The J segment lost 4 bases and the V segment lost 4 bases, leaving 4 bases of the junction unmatched. The CDR3: CASSSGLAGGSETQYF. As DNA, the CDR3 is TGTGCCAGCAGCTCGGGACTAGCGGGGGGATCAGAGACCCAGTACTTC. The full variable domain, rest sourced from reference TRBV7-8 and TRBJ2-5, is GAGVSQSPRYKVAKRGQDVALRCDPISGHVSLFWYQQALGQGPEFLTYFQNEAQLDKSGLPSDRFFAERPEGSVSTLKIQRTQQEDSAVYLCASSSGLAGGSETQYFGPGTRLLVL.

There are a few counts of this clonotype. V and J are TRBV12-3 or TRBV12-4 and TRBJ2-5; possible D gene TRBD1, 6 bases. The V end was cut by 8 bases, the J end by 5 bases, with 15 bases between. The CDR3 runs 13 residues. The DNA for the CDR3 is TGTGCCAGCGCCTACAGGGTGCGCGAGACCCAGTACTTC. Its translation: CASAYRVRETQYF.